The T cell receptor beta chain under discussion was sequenced for a study of Graves' ophthalmopathy and Graves' hyperthyroidism. General study findings and limits: Ophthalmopathy progression cases were predicted by the model with 70.59% sensitivity and 72.22% specificity.

CDR3 length equals 16 residues. The V gene's germline CDR1 is SEHNR and CDR2 FQNEAQ (reference sequence). V gave up 5 bases and J gave up 3 bases, with 19 bases separating them. Amplification of TCR beta CDR3 regions used RNA transcripts. HTBI primers served in a first-round RT-PCR, which a second-round multiplex PCR followed. TCRdb re-derived calls from the multiplex PCR reads in MiXCR, one entry per CDR3 protein. Found here are 500,000 to 700,000 distinct CDR3 sequences, about 35% of them singletons; the top ten hold around 4%. Hyperthyroidism patients, aged 18 to 65, were newly diagnosed, under 2 months' duration. Orbital computed tomography, thyroid ultrasound, TRAb, serum thyroxine and clinical symptoms formed the basis of diagnosis. This clonotype was seen repeatedly, ten times or more. Its antigen is currently unknown.

The chain links TRBV7-9 to TRBJ1-1; no definite D call. Sequenced input: peripheral blood or thyroid tissue (not recorded which). The sequence came from an adult man with Graves' hyperthyroidism. CDR3 in amino acids: CASSPPWRDVYTEAFF. The CDR3 DNA is TGTGCCAGCAGCCCCCCTTGGAGGGATGTATACACTGAAGCTTTCTTT. The whole variable domain, filled in from reference TRBV7-9 and TRBJ1-1, reads DTGVSQNPRHKITKRGQNVTFRCDPISEHNRLYWYRQTLGQGPEFLTYFQNEAQLEKSRLLSDRFSAERPKGSFSTLEIQRTEQGDSAMYLCASSPPWRDVYTEAFFGQGTRLTVV.